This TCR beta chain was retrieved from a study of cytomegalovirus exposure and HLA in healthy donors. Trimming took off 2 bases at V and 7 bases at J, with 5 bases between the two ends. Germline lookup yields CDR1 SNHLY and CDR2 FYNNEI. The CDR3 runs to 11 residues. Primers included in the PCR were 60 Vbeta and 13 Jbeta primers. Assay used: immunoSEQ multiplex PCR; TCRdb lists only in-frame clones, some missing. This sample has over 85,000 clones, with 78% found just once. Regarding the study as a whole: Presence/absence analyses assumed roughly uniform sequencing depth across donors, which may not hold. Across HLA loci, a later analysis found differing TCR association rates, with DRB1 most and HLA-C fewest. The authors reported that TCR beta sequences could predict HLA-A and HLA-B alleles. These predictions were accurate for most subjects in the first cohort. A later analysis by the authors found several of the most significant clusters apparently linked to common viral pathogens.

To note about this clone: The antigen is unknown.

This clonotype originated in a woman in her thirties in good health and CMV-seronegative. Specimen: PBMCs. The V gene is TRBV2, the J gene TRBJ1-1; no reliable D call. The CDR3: CASSERSEAFF. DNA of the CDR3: TGTGCCAGCAGTGAACGGAGTGAAGCTTTCTTT.